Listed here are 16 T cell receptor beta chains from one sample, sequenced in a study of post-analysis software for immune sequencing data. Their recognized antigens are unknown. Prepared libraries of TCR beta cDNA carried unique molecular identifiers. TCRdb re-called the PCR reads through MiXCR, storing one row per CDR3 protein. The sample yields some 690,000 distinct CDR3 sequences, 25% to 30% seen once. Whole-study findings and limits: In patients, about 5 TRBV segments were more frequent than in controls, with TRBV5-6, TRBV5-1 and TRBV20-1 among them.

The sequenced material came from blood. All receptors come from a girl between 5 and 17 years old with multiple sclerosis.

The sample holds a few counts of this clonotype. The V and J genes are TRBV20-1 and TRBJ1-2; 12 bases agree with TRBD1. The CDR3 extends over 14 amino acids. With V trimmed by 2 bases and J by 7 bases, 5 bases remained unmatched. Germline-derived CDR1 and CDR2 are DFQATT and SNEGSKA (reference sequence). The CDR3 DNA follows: TGCAGTGCTAGAACAGGGACAGGGGGCTCTGGCTACACCTTC. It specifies CSARTGTGGSGYTF.

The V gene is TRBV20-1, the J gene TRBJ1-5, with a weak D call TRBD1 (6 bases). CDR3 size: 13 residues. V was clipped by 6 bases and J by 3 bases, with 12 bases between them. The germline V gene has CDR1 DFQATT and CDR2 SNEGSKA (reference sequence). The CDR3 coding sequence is TGCAGTGCCCGAACAGGGACCAATCAGCCCCAGCATTTT. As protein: CSARTGTNQPQHF.

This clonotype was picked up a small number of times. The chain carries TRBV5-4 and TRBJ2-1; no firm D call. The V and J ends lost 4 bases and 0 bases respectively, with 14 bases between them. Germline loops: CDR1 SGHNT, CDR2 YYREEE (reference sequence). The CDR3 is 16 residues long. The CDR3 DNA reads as TGTGCCAGCAGCCCCGTCGGACGCTCCTCCTACAATGAGCAGTTCTTC. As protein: CASSPVGRSSYNEQFF.

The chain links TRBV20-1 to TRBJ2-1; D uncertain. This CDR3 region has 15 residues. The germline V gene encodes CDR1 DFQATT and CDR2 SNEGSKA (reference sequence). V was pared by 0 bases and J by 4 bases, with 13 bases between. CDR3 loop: CSARDRGPRYNEQFF. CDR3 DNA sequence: TGCAGTGCTAGAGACCGAGGTCCAAGGTACAATGAGCAGTTCTTC.

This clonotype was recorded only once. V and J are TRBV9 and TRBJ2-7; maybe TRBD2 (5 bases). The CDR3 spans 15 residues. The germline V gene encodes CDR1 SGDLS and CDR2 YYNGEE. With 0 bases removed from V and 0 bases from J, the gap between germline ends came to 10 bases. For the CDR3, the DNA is TGTGCCAGCAGCGTAGTCGGCGGGCACTCCTACGAGCAGTACTTC. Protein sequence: CASSVVGGHSYEQYF.

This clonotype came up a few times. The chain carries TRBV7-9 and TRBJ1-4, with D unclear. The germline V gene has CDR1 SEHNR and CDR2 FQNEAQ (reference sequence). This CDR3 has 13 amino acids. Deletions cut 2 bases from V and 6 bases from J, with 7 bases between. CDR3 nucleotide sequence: TGTGCCAGCAGCTTAACGGTAGATGAAAAACTGTTTTTT. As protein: CASSLTVDEKLFF.

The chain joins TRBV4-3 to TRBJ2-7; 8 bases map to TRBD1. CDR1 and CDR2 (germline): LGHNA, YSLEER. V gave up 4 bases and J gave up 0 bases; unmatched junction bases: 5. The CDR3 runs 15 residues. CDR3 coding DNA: TGCGCCAGCAGCCTCGGACAGGGCGACTCCTACGAGCAGTACTTC. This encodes CASSLGQGDSYEQYF.

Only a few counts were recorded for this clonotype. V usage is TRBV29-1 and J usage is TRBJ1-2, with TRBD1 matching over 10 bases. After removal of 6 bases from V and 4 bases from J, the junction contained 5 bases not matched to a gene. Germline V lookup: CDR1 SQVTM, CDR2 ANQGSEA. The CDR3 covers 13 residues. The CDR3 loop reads CSVGQGDGYGYTF. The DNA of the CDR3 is TGCAGCGTCGGACAGGGGGATGGCTATGGCTACACCTTC.

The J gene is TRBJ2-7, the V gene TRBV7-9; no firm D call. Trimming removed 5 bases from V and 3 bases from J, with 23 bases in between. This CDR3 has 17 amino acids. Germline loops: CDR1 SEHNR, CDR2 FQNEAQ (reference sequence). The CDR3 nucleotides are TGTGCCAGCAGCCACCCTGAGTCCCTAGGTGGGATCTACGAGCAGTACTTC. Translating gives CASSHPESLGGIYEQYF.

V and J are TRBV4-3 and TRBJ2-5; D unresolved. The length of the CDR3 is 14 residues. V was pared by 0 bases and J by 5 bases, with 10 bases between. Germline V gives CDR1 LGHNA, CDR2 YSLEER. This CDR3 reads CASSQDRFGETQYF. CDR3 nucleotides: TGCGCCAGCAGCCAAGACAGGTTTGGGGAGACCCAGTACTTC.

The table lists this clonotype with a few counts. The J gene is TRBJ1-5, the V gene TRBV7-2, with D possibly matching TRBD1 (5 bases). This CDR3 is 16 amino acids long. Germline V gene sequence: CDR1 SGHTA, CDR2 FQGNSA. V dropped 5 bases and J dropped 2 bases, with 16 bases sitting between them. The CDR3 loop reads CASSREGGTRNQPQHF. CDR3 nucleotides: TGTGCCAGCAGCAGAGAGGGAGGGACCCGCAATCAGCCCCAGCATTTT. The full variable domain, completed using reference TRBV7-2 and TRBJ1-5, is GAGVSQSPSNKVTEKGKDVELRCDPISGHTALYWYRQSLGQGLEFLIYFQGNSAPDKSGLPSDRFSAERTGGSVSTLTIQRTQQEDSAVYLCASSREGGTRNQPQHFGDGTRLSIL.

This CDR3 is CASSRGGPPRYEQYF. The CDR3 DNA is TGTGCCAGCAGCCGAGGGGGACCACCCCGCTACGAGCAGTACTTC. The J gene is TRBJ2-7, the V gene TRBV27; D is possibly TRBD1 (6 bases). The CDR3 is 15 residues long. Trimming removed 6 bases at V and 3 bases at J, with 18 bases between. Germline CDR1 and CDR2: MNHEY and SMNVEV (reference sequence).

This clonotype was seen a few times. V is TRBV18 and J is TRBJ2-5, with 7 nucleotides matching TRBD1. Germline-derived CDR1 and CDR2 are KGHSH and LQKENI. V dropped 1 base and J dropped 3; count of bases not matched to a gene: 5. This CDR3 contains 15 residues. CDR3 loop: CASSPLGTAKETQYF. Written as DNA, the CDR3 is TGTGCCAGCTCACCACTCGGGACAGCGAAAGAGACCCAGTACTTC.

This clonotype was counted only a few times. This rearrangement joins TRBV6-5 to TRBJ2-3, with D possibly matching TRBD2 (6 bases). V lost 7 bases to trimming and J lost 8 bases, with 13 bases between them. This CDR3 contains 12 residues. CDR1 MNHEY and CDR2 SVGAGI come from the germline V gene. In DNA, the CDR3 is TGTGCCAGCAAGACGGGAGCGTTTACGCAGTATTTT. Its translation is CASKTGAFTQYF.

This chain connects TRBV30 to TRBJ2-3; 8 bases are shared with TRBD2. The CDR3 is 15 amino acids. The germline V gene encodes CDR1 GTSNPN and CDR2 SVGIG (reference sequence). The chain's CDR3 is CCGSGNPTSGNTQYF. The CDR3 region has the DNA TGTTGTGGTAGCGGGAACCCCACATCGGGGAATACGCAGTATTTT.

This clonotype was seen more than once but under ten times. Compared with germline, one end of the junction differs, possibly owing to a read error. CDR3 bases: TGCAGCGTTGTCCCCAGGGTGGCGAACTATGGCTGCACCTTC. Translated, it gives CSVVPRVANYGCTF. The chain is built from TRBV29-1 and TRBJ1-2; D perhaps matches TRBD1 (5 bases). The CDR3 is 14 amino acids. Germline V CDR1 and CDR2: SQVTM, ANQGSEA.